The 10 T cell receptor beta chains reported below all come from one sample, sequenced in a study of blood T cell repertoires in COVID-19. Only in-frame clones appear in the TCRdb table, and some are missing; sequencing was by immunoSEQ multiplex PCR. The sample lists about 520,000 clones, approximately 83% occurring once. Sample: peripheral blood. These receptors were taken from a human donor in a cohort sampled during active COVID-19.

The chain carries TRBV6-5 and TRBJ1-1; TRBD1 might be the D (5 bases). The V end lost 3 bases, the J end lost 6 bases, and 20 bases lay between the germline ends. The CDR3 has 16 residues. The germline V gene encodes CDR1 MNHEY and CDR2 SVGAGI. This chain's CDR3 is CASSYDSLFLRAEAFF. The CDR3 bases are TGTGCCAGCAGTTATGACAGCCTGTTCCTAAGGGCTGAAGCTTTCTTT.

The sample holds a few counts of this clone. In nucleotides, the CDR3 is TGTGCCATCAGTTCTGACAGCTCCTACGAGCAGTACTTC. Its protein product is CAISSDSSYEQYF. This chain uses TRBV10-3 with TRBJ2-7; D is perhaps TRBD1 (5 bases). Germline V gene sequence: CDR1 ENHRY, CDR2 SYGVKD. The CDR3 is 13 amino acids. V was trimmed by 5 bases and J by 0 bases, leaving 8 bases between them.

This sequence joins TRBV4-2 and TRBJ1-2, with D unresolved. The length of the CDR3 is 12 residues. The germline gives CDR1 LGHNA, CDR2 YNFKEQ. V was cut by 3 bases and J by 7 bases, with 9 bases left in between. The CDR3 DNA is TGTGCCAGCAGCCAGGATCACAGTGGCTACACCTTC. It specifies CASSQDHSGYTF.

V gene TRBV18 combines with J gene TRBJ2-7; TRBD2 aligns across 13 bases. V lost 1 base to trimming and J lost 7 bases; unmatched junction nucleotides: 4. CDR3 size: 15 residues. Per the germline V gene, CDR1 is KGHSH and CDR2 is LQKENI. CDR3 sequence reads: CASSPRGTSGTEQYF. The CDR3 nucleotides read TGTGCCAGCTCACCACGAGGGACTAGCGGGACGGAGCAGTACTTC.

The chain has TRBV15 and TRBJ1-1; D is unclear. Trimming stripped 0 bases from V and 3 bases from J, with 8 bases between. Germline values: CDR1 LNHNV, CDR2 YYDKDF (reference sequence). The CDR3 spans 14 residues. The CDR3 nucleotides are TGTGCCACCAGCAGAGAGGTCGGAGACACTGAAGCTTTCTTT. Encoded protein: CATSREVGDTEAFF.

The V call is TRBV6-5, the J call TRBJ2-1; 11 bases align to TRBD2. V lost 4 bases to trimming and J lost 4 bases; unmatched junction nucleotides: 3. CDR3 length equals 15 residues. Germline assignment: CDR1 MNHEY and CDR2 SVGAGI. CDR3 nucleotides: TGTGCCAGCAGTTCGGGACTAGCGGCTTACAATGAGCAGTTCTTC. This translates into CASSSGLAAYNEQFF.

The chain is built from TRBV4-2 and TRBJ2-5; 11 nucleotides agree with TRBD2. Germline V gene sequence: CDR1 LGHNA, CDR2 YNFKEQ. Germline trimming cut 0 bases from V and 3 bases from J; bases unmatched to any gene: 3. CDR3 length equals 16 residues. CDR3 sequence reads: CASSQDSGRVKETQYF. The CDR3 bases are TGTGCCAGCAGCCAAGATAGCGGGAGGGTAAAAGAGACCCAGTACTTC.

The DNA of the CDR3 is TGTGCCAGCAGTTGGGACAGGGGGGCGGGCGAGCAGTACTTC. It encodes CASSWDRGAGEQYF. The gene calls are TRBV27 and TRBJ2-7, with 11 bases aligning to TRBD1. CDR3 length: 14 residues. Germline assignment: CDR1 MNHEY and CDR2 SMNVEV (reference sequence). After removal of 4 bases from V and 6 bases from J, the junction contained 5 bases not matched to a gene.

This clone has just a few counts. This chain connects TRBV19 to TRBJ2-1; D is possibly TRBD2 (5 bases). This CDR3 contains 16 residues. CDR1 is LNHDA, CDR2 SQIVND, per germline (reference sequence). V lost 0 bases to trimming and J lost 0 bases, with 9 bases between them. The CDR3 DNA follows: TGTGCCAGTAGTATAGATCTAACTAGCTCCTACAATGAGCAGTTCTTC. Protein product: CASSIDLTSSYNEQFF.

The chain recombines TRBV5-1 with TRBJ1-2, with a weak D call TRBD1 (5 bases). The germline V and J ends were trimmed by 4 bases and 7 bases, with 20 bases remaining between them. CDR3 length: 15 amino acids. From germline, CDR1 is SGHRS and CDR2 YFSETQ. The CDR3 reads CASSNVAGTMGGYTF. For the CDR3, the DNA is TGCGCCAGCAGCAACGTGGCTGGGACTATGGGTGGCTACACCTTC.